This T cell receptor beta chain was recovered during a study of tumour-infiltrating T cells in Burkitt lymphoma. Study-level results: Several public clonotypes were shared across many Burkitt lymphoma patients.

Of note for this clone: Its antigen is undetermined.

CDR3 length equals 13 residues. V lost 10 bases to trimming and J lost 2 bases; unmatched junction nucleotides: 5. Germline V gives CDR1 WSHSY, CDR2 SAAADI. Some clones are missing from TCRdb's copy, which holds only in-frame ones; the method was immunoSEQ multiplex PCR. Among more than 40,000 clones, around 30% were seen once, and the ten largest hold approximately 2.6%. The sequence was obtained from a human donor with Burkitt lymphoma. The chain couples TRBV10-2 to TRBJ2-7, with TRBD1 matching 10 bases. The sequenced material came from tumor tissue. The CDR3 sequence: CATLDRGTYEQYF. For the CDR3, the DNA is TGCGCCACCCTGGACAGGGGGACCTACGAGCAGTACTTC.